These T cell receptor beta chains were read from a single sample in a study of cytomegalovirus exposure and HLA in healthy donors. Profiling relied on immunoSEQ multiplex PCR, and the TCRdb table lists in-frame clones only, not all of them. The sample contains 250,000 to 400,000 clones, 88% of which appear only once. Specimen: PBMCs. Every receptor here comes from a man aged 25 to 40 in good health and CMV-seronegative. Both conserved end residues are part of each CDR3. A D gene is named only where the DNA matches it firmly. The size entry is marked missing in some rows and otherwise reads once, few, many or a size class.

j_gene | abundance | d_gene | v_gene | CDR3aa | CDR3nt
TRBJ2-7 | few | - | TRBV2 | CASSLGGPYEQYF | TGTGCCAGCAGTCTCGGGGGACCCTACGAGCAGTACTTC
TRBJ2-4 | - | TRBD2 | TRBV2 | CATSEVGGSLTKNIQYF | TGTGCCACCAGTGAAGTGGGGGGGAGTCTAACCAAAAACATTCAGTACTTC
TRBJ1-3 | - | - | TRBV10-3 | CAISGAGSGNTIYF | TGTGCCATCAGTGGCGCGGGCTCTGGAAACACCATATATTTT
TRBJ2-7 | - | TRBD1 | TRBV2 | CASSEGDRGLVVYEQYF | TGTGCCAGCAGTGAAGGGGACAGGGGGTTAGTTGTGTACGAGCAGTACTTC
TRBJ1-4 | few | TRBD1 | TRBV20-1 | CSTGANEKLFF | TGCAGTACAGGGGCCAATGAAAAACTGTTTTTT
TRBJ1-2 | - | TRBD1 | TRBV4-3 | CASSQGGQGGVGYTF | TGCGCCAGCAGCCAAGGAGGACAGGGGGGCGTTGGCTACACCTTC
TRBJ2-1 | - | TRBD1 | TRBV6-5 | CASSTGTGEQFF | TGTGCCAGCAGTACCGGGACAGGGGAGCAGTTCTTC
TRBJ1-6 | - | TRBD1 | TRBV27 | CASSYRTGVSPLHF | TGTGCCAGCAGTTACCGGACAGGAGTTTCACCCCTCCACTTT
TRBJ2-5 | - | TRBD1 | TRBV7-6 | CASSLVRGQETQYF | TGTGCCAGCAGCTTGGTCAGGGGGCAAGAGACCCAGTACTTC
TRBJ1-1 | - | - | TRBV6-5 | CASSYGPQGNTEAFF | TGTGCCAGCAGTTACGGACCACAGGGGAACACTGAAGCTTTCTTT
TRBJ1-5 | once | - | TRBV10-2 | CASSARGTNSNQPQHF | TGCGCCAGCAGTGCACGGGGGACCAATAGCAATCAGCCCCAGCATTTT
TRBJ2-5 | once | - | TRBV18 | CASSPGGRETQYF | TGTGCCAGCTCACCTGGGGGGAGAGAGACCCAGTACTTC
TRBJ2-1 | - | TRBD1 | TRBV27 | CASTPTGGFSYNEQFF | TGTGCCAGCACCCCAACAGGGGGCTTCTCCTACAATGAGCAGTTCTTC
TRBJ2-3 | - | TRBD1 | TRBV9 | CASSVPGRQGADTQYF | TGTGCCAGCAGCGTACCGGGGAGGCAGGGGGCTGATACGCAGTATTTT
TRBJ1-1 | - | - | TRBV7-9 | CASRASGKGRGLNTEAFF | TGTGCCAGCAGGGCTTCGGGCAAAGGACGAGGGCTGAACACTGAAGCTTTCTTT
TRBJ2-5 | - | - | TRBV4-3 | CASSQRVRGTVYQETQYF | TGCGCCAGCAGCCAAAGGGTTCGGGGGACAGTGTACCAAGAGACCCAGTACTTC
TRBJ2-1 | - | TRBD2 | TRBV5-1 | CASSRGTGTRIGSYEQFF | TGCGCCAGCAGCAGGGGAACCGGGACTAGAATAGGTAGCTATGAGCAGTTCTTC